This TCR beta chain was retrieved from a study of blood T cell repertoires in COVID-19. The wider study: Material from acute and convalescent COVID-19 was sourced from the United States, Italy and Spain. In each case, the material was cDNA or gDNA derived from T cells, B-cell-depleted T cells, or PBMCs.

This clone was picked up a small number of times. Source study methods: Amplified reference gene primers provided the basis for estimating nucleated cell counts. TCRdb's copy holds only in-frame clones and misses some; the assay was immunoSEQ multiplex PCR. The V and J calls and clone size are taken from that table; D and trimming were inferred from the DNA. This sample has around 130,000 clones; about four fifths occur once, and the top ten carry 9.7%. The CDR3 is 16 amino acids. The germline CDR1 and CDR2 sequences are LGHNA and YNFKEQ. V lost 1 base and J lost 2, with 11 bases in between. The receptor's source is a man aged 40-49 years with active or convalescent COVID-19. Sequenced material: peripheral blood. The V call is TRBV4-2, the J call TRBJ2-2, with a possible D match to TRBD2 (6 bases). The CDR3 bases are TGTGCCAGCAGCCAAGCTAGCGACCTAAACACCGGGGAGCTGTTTTTT. It specifies CASSQASDLNTGELFF.